The 20 T cell receptor beta chains reported below all come from one sample, sequenced in a study of blood T cell repertoires in COVID-19. TCRdb keeps only in-frame clones here, not all; method: immunoSEQ multiplex PCR. The sample records fewer than 350,000 clones, almost 90% being singletons. Specimen: PBMCs or T cells enriched from blood (not recorded which). The origin of the receptors is a woman between 18 and 30 years old with acute COVID-19.

CDR3 sequence: CASRPPGDNQPQHF. The CDR3 bases are TGTGCCAGCAGACCACCGGGAGACAATCAGCCCCAGCATTTT. The V and J genes are TRBV6-5 and TRBJ1-5, with no clear D. The germline V and J ends were trimmed by 6 bases and 3 bases, with 12 bases remaining between them. CDR1 MNHEY and CDR2 SVGAGI come from the germline V gene. The CDR3 is 14 residues long.

The chain recombines TRBV11-2 with TRBJ2-1; tentative D call: TRBD2 (5 bases). The CDR3 has 16 residues. Germline V CDR1 and CDR2: SGHAT, FQNNGV. The ends were cut back, 1 base at V and 2 bases at J, with 12 bases in the middle. CDR3 protein: CASSLGPEAPYNEQFF. Here the CDR3 DNA reads TGTGCCAGCAGCTTAGGGCCGGAGGCCCCCTACAATGAGCAGTTCTTC.

This clone has only a few counts. The chain has TRBV7-8 and TRBJ2-5, with TRBD1 matching over 10 bases. J was trimmed by 4 bases and V by 5 bases; bases with no gene match: 7. The CDR3 is made up of 15 amino acids. Germline V gene lookup returns CDR1 SGHVS and CDR2 FQNEAQ. CDR3 sequence reads: CASSPPGTGAETQYF. CDR3 DNA sequence: TGTGCCAGCAGCCCACCCGGGACAGGGGCAGAGACCCAGTACTTC.

CDR3 in DNA: TGTGCCAGCAGCCAAGATGCGGCTAGCGGGAGCAACGAGCAGTACTTC. Translation: CASSQDAASGSNEQYF. This chain connects TRBV4-2 to TRBJ2-7, with 10 bases matching TRBD2. CDR3 length: 16 residues. J was trimmed by 5 bases and V by 0 bases; bases with no gene match: 7. CDR1 and CDR2 from the germline V gene are LGHNA and YNFKEQ.

The chain couples TRBV7-8 to TRBJ2-7; 7 bases are a match to TRBD2. The CDR3 is made up of 16 amino acids. V gave up 4 bases and J gave up 1 base; unmatched junction bases: 10. The V gene's germline CDR1 is SGHVS and CDR2 FQNEAQ. The CDR3 coding sequence is TGTGCCAGCAGCTACAGAAGGGCTAGCGGTTCCTACGAGCAGTACTTC. Translation: CASSYRRASGSYEQYF.

The chain recombines TRBV29-1 with TRBJ1-4; maybe TRBD1 (5 bases). The CDR3 length is 13 residues. Germline CDR1 reads SQVTM; CDR2 reads ANQGSEA. Trimming took 4 bases from V and 13 from J, leaving 19 bases between them. The CDR3 DNA follows: TGCAGCGTTGCGGGGGTTGGGCAGGTGGGACTGTTTTTT. This encodes CSVAGVGQVGLFF.

The gene calls are TRBV9 and TRBJ1-1; D is undetermined. The CDR3 has 14 residues. V dropped 0 bases and J dropped 3 bases, with 9 bases sitting between them. Germline CDR1 is SGDLS and CDR2 is YYNGEE. The CDR3 sequence: CASSVDPRDTEAFF. DNA for the CDR3: TGTGCCAGCAGCGTAGACCCCCGGGACACTGAAGCTTTCTTT. The variable domain in full, completed from reference TRBV9 and TRBJ1-1, reads DSGVTQTPKHLITATGQRVTLRCSPRSGDLSVYWYQQSLDQGLQFLIQYYNGEERAKGNILERFSAQQFPDLHSELNLSSLELGDSALYFCASSVDPRDTEAFFGQGTRLTVV.

The chain has TRBV6-5 and TRBJ1-2; the match to TRBD1 covers 10 bases. V lost 6 bases, J lost 0 bases, and 4 bases stayed unmatched. From germline, CDR1 is MNHEY and CDR2 SVGAGI. The CDR3 runs 15 residues. In DNA, the CDR3 is TGTGCCAGCAGGGACGGACAGGGGGCTAACTATGGCTACACCTTC. It encodes CASRDGQGANYGYTF.

The table lists this clone with a few counts. The chain links TRBV9 to TRBJ2-7, with D unclear. The length of the CDR3 is 14 residues. V lost 0 bases, J lost 8 bases, and 15 bases lay in between. Germline V gene lookup returns CDR1 SGDLS and CDR2 YYNGEE. CDR3 bases: TGTGCCAGCAGCGTAGATGAGTCATCCTCTAAGCAGTACTTC. This codes for CASSVDESSSKQYF.

The gene calls are TRBV7-9 and TRBJ1-2, with a weak D call TRBD1 (5 bases). Per germline, CDR1 SEHNR and CDR2 FQNEAQ (reference sequence). The V and J ends lost 1 base and 1 base respectively, with 10 bases between them. The CDR3 runs to 15 residues. CDR3 sequence: CASSLEDTFNYGYTF. The DNA of the CDR3 is TGTGCCAGCAGCTTAGAGGACACCTTTAACTATGGCTACACCTTC.

This chain uses TRBV27 with TRBJ1-2; a weak D match, TRBD1 (6 bases). CDR1 is MNHEY and CDR2 is SMNVEV in the germline V gene (reference sequence). This CDR3 contains 14 residues. V was clipped by 3 bases and J by 3 bases, with 11 bases between them. CDR3 nucleotides: TGTGCCAGCAGTTTGGGGGGGCCAGACTATGGCTACACCTTC. This sequence encodes CASSLGGPDYGYTF.

About this clone itself: Other DNA variants within this sample encode the same CDR3. The rearrangement uses TRBV4-2 and TRBJ2-1, with 11 bases lining up with TRBD2. The V segment lost 3 bases and the J segment 0 bases; nucleotides outside the gene matches: 4. The CDR3 sequence is 17 residues long. The germline V gene has CDR1 LGHNA and CDR2 YNFKEQ. The CDR3 reads CASSQGLAASSYNEQFF. DNA of the CDR3: TGTGCCAGCAGCCAGGGACTAGCGGCCAGCTCCTACAATGAGCAGTTCTTC.

V is TRBV7-6 and J is TRBJ2-7; TRBD2 aligns across 11 bases. The CDR3 totals 15 residues. The germline V gene has CDR1 SGHVS and CDR2 FNYEAQ. V lost 3 bases, J lost 4 bases, and 5 bases stayed unmatched. This CDR3 is CASSFTSGSHYEQYF. Written as DNA, the CDR3 is TGTGCCAGCAGCTTTACTAGCGGGAGCCATTACGAGCAGTACTTC.

The chain employs TRBV11-3 and TRBJ2-2; 13 nucleotides align to TRBD2. CDR1 is SGHNT, CDR2 YENEEA, per germline. With 2 bases clipped from V and 4 bases from J, the junction kept 7 bases outside the gene matches. CDR3 size: 18 residues. The CDR3 reads CASSLSRLAGGSTGELFF. DNA for the CDR3: TGTGCCAGCAGCTTATCCCGACTAGCGGGAGGCTCCACCGGGGAGCTGTTTTTT.

This chain uses TRBV19 with TRBJ2-3, with TRBD2 identical over 11 bases. This CDR3 is 16 amino acids long. CDR1 and CDR2 from the germline V gene are LNHDA and SQIVND (reference sequence). V lost 5 bases to trimming and J lost 0 bases; unmatched junction nucleotides: 4. Here the CDR3 DNA reads TGTGCCAGTAGTCTATGGACTAGCGGGAGCACAGATACGCAGTATTTT. Its protein is CASSLWTSGSTDTQYF.

This chain links TRBV11-2 with TRBJ2-5; TRBD2 matches at 8 bases. Germline assignment: CDR1 SGHAT and CDR2 FQNNGV. The CDR3 loop spans 14 amino acids. The V and J ends lost 9 bases and 5 bases, in that order; junction bases with no gene match: 11. The CDR3 DNA sequence: TGTGCCAGTTTGGCTAGCGGGTGGCTGGAGACCCAGTACTTC. Translation: CASLASGWLETQYF.

This clone is medium-sized. This chain links TRBV6-4 with TRBJ2-2; a weak D match, TRBD1 (6 bases). Germline CDR1 and CDR2: MRHNA and SNTAGT. This CDR3 region has 14 residues. V was cut by 5 bases and J by 4 bases, with 11 bases left in between. The CDR3 DNA reads as TGTGCCAGCAGTCCGGACAGCACCACCGGGGAGCTGTTTTTT. Translating gives CASSPDSTTGELFF.

This sequence joins TRBV5-1 and TRBJ2-1, with D tentatively TRBD2 (6 bases). Germline values: CDR1 SGHRS, CDR2 YFSETQ. CDR3 length: 14 amino acids. Trimming shortened V by 1 base and J by 6 bases, and 11 bases separated the two germline ends. The DNA of the CDR3 is TGCGCCAGCAGCTTGAGAACCGGGAGCAATGAGCAGTTCTTC. Encoded protein: CASSLRTGSNEQFF.

This clone has only one observation. CDR3 coding DNA: TGTGCCAGCAGTTTAGAGTCGGGCACTGAAGCTTTCTTT. This translates into CASSLESGTEAFF. The chain combines TRBV12-3 or TRBV12-4 with TRBJ1-1; D unresolved. The CDR3 length is 13 residues. Deletions cut 1 base from V and 4 bases from J, with 7 bases between.

This clone was recorded once. The chain uses TRBV5-1 and TRBJ2-3; 9 bases fit TRBD1. J gave up 4 bases and V 6 bases, and 18 bases lay outside the gene matches. CDR3 length equals 18 residues. CDR1 SGHRS and CDR2 YFSETQ come from the germline V gene. CDR3 bases: TGCGCCAGCAAACCCCAGGCGCCGGGACAGGGATGGGCAGATACGCAGTATTTT. Its translation: CASKPQAPGQGWADTQYF.